This T cell receptor beta chain was captured in a study of shared clonotypes between healthy human individuals (dated by TCRdb to 2018 to 2020). Context from the whole study: Three men and a couple of women, aged 18 to 49 years, made up the cohort. Libraries were prepared and TCR repertoires were sequenced by different laboratories using diverse techniques, in order to increase sequencing depth and limit assay-specific biases. For each donor, CD4 naive and CD4 memory were each given three plates, CD8 naive was given two plates, and CD8 memory was given one plate. To estimate repertoire size and how much clonotype sharing occurs between individuals, the study deeply sequenced the blood TCR repertoires of five healthy adults. Per donor, leukapheresis produced somewhere between about 0.9 and 9.5 billion PBMCs.

The donors were healthy, HIV-negative adults who had no recently reported acute infections or vaccinations. All donors were Caucasian adults living in Nashville, Tennessee, USA. CD4+ T cells were enriched by magnetic negative selection; naive cells were then positively selected on CD45RA, and the negative fraction formed the memory subset. After blood collection by leukapheresis, PBMCs were isolated using Ficoll-Histopaque density gradient centrifugation and then cryopreserved in the vapor phase of liquid nitrogen. Purity and quantity of every magnetically sorted T cell population were checked by analytical flow cytometry. Genomic DNA was isolated from every sorted fraction and measured by UV absorbance on a Nanodrop 2000c. On the study overall, not on this receptor specifically: Compared with non-shared clonotypes, clonotypes shared by all four sorted-subset donors had higher generation probabilities. About 5% of naive CD4, 3.5% of naive CD8, approximately 2.2% of memory CD4, and 0.4% of memory CD8 clonotypes were shared across four donors. Naive subsets generally had larger estimated clonotype richness than memory subsets did. Even with the large sequencing depth, rarefaction of the sorted-subset datasets indicated that sequencing was incomplete. Sampling was limited to blood, and TCR repertoires in tissue likely differ from TCR repertoires in blood. Pairwise subsampling indicated that sequencing depth was expected to affect the degree of clonotype sharing among donors. The genetic and exposure-history diversity represented was limited by the small number of donors.

Using the deep immunoSEQ assay, multiplex PCR amplified TCR CDR3 regions from genomic DNA. For each cell subset, the extracted genomic DNA was distributed evenly across all wells of several immunoSEQ 96-well plates, and each plate served as one replicate. For sorted subsets, each replicate PCR was loaded with 200 to 250 ng genomic DNA, equivalent to 32,000 or so T cell genomes. Purified libraries were measured with a Qubit 3.0 fluorometer, size-checked on a Bioanalyzer 2100, and measured again with the KAPA Library Quantification kit. Each immunoSEQ 96-well plate was sequenced on its own single-read 150-cycle Illumina NextSeq 550 flow cell. As for the original processing: Because only junctional sequences without quality scores were contained in the immunoSEQ output, filtering matching that applied to full-length reads could not be performed. To assign V/J genes and CDR3, sequences were annotated using PyIR, a Python wrapper for IgBLAST v1.9, with IMGT germline references. Reads with weak V/J assignments (E-value above 1e-6), missing CDR3, stop codons, out-of-frame junctions, or ambiguous translated residues were removed. V3J clonotypes were defined by identical inferred V gene, J gene, and CDR3 amino acid sequence. Percentage overlap between repertoires was calculated by dividing the number of shared unique clonotypes by the size of the smaller repertoire. Three approaches were used to assess repertoire richness: RTK rarefaction, the Chao1 estimator, and Recon v2.1 estimates of unobserved clonotypes. OLGA was used to compute generation probabilities for all TCRbeta clonotypes that the gDNA method yielded from a handful of donors. TCRdb retrieved this table from immuneACCESS and kept in-frame rearrangements only. Not all clones are present; in checked studies, unresolved V genes account for under half, and no reason is known for the remainder. V, J and clone size are those of that table, while D and trimming were read from the DNA. The sample table contains millions of clones; only one count was recorded for about 92% of them. The top ten clones comprise 0.3% to 0.4% of the sample.

CDR1 and CDR2 are read off the germline V gene as SGHRS and YFSETQ. Taken from cysteine to phenylalanine, the CDR3 has 15 residues. The retained sequence is limited to the CDR3, 45 bases, with the frame set at the first base. Trimming at the junction amounts to 0 bases on V and 2 bases on J, and the germline ends lie 11 bases apart. This clone was seen only once. Its antigen is not yet known. Within one base of it there is no much larger clone, and no base qualities were kept. Recombination connected TRBV5-1 to TRBJ1-1; TRBD1 is perhaps the D gene, given 5 matching bases. The sequenced sample consisted of naive CD4+ T cells from PBMCs. The cell subset or site label for this specimen denotes: CD45RA+ positively selected. This clonotype originated in a young man in good health. Some clones in this sample may be carry-over from other donors' samples. The CDR3 region: CASSLAVGRNTEAFF. The DNA is TGCGCCAGCAGCTTGGCCGTGGGGCGCAACACTGAAGCTTTCTTT. Reference TRBV5-1 and TRBJ1-1 genes cover what lies past the CDR3, so the full variable domain is KAGVTQTPRYLIKTRGQQVTLSCSPISGHRSVSWYQQTPGQGLQFLFEYFSETQRNKGNFPGRFSGRQFSNSRSEMNVSTLELGDSALYLCASSLAVGRNTEAFFGQGTRLTVV.